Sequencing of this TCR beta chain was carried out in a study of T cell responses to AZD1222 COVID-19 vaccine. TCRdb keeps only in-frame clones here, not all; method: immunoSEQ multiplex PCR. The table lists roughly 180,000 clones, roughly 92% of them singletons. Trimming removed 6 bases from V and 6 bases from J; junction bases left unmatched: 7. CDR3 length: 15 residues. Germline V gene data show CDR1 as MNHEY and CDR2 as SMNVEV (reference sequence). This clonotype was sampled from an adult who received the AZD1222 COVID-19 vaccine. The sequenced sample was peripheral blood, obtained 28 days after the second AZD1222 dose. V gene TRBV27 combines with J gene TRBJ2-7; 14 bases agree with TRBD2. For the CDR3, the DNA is TGTGCCAGCAGGGGGCAGGGACTAGCGGGAGCCGAGCAGTACTTC. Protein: CASRGQGLAGAEQYF.